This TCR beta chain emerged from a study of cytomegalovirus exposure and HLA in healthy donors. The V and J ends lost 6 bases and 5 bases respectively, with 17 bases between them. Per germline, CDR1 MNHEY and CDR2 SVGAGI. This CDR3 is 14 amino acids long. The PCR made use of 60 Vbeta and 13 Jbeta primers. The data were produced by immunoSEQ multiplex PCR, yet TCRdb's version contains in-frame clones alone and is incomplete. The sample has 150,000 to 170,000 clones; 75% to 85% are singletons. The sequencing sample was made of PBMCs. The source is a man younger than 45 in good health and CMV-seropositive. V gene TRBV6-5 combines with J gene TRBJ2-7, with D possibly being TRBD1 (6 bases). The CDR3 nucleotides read TGTGCCAGCAGCCGCCTGACAGGAACCCACGAGCAGTACTTC. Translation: CASSRLTGTHEQYF.